What follows is one T cell receptor (beta chain) and its context. These data are taken from a study of identifying expanded T cells in peripheral blood. Measured with immunoSEQ multiplex PCR; TCRdb has only the in-frame clones, and not every one. The data show some 75,000 clones, almost 90% seen once. Sequences were obtained from blood. The sequence was obtained from a person between 18 and 69 years old in good health.

DNA of the CDR3: TGTGCCAGCAGTTGGGCTAGCGGGGGGGCGTATACGCAGTATTTT. It yields the protein CASSWASGGAYTQYF. This chain joins TRBV27 and TRBJ2-3; TRBD2 aligns across 12 bases. Germline V lookup: CDR1 MNHEY, CDR2 SMNVEV (reference sequence). Trimming took 4 bases from V and 7 from J; bases not matched to a gene: 6. This CDR3 region has 15 residues.